This T cell receptor (beta chain) comes out of a study of radiotherapy plus CTLA-4 blockade in lung cancer. V lost 5 bases and J lost 4; bases outside the gene matches: 6. The germline V gene has CDR1 MNHEY and CDR2 SMNVEV (reference sequence). CDR3 length: 16 amino acids. Comment on this clone: What it binds is unknown.

Study-level results: Clones derived from tumor TCRs expanded in blood after radiotherapy plus ipilimumab.

TCRdb's copy holds only in-frame clones and misses some; the assay was immunoSEQ multiplex PCR. The data contain tens of thousands of clones, around three quarters of them singletons. The J gene is TRBJ2-5, the V gene TRBV27; 14 nucleotides agree with TRBD2. Sample: peripheral blood, taken from a patient treated with radiotherapy plus ipilimumab. This clonotype originated in a human donor with non-small cell lung cancer that progressed on radiotherapy plus ipilimumab. The CDR3 loop reads CASSPGGLAGGETQYF. DNA for the CDR3: TGTGCCAGCAGTCCTGGCGGACTAGCGGGAGGAGAGACCCAGTACTTC.